The present T cell receptor (beta chain) was sequenced within a study of CD8 T cells in Susac syndrome. Study-level background: The sequenced Susac syndrome patients included more than five who had clinically active disease and about 8 who were in remission.

Random-hexamer reverse transcription was applied to about 0.5 to 1 ug RNA. Amplification of the TCR beta CDR3 was carried out by immunoSEQ multiplex PCR, which spanned a total of 54 Vbeta and 13 Jbeta segments. In TCRdb, the immunoSEQ multiplex PCR reads were re-called with MiXCR into one record per CDR3 protein. The data contain under 95,000 distinct CDR3 sequences, just under 95% of them singletons. The patients with Susac syndrome satisfied recently defined diagnostic criteria for either definite or probable disease. Findings and caveats of the study: Peak Susac CD8+ clonal expansion was seen in TEMRA cells and active patients.

Unmatched junction bases numbered 3, after V lost 4 bases and J lost 2 bases. CDR3 length equals 14 residues. A word on this clonotype: Its antigen is unidentified.

The chain employs TRBV12-3 or TRBV12-4 and TRBJ2-7; TRBD2 matches 9 bases. Sequencing was done on a sample of CD8+ T cells from PBMCs. The sequence was obtained from a human donor with Susac syndrome. CDR3 nucleotide sequence: TGTGCCAGCAGTTGGGCTAGCGGGACCTACGAGCAGTACTTC. This encodes CASSWASGTYEQYF.